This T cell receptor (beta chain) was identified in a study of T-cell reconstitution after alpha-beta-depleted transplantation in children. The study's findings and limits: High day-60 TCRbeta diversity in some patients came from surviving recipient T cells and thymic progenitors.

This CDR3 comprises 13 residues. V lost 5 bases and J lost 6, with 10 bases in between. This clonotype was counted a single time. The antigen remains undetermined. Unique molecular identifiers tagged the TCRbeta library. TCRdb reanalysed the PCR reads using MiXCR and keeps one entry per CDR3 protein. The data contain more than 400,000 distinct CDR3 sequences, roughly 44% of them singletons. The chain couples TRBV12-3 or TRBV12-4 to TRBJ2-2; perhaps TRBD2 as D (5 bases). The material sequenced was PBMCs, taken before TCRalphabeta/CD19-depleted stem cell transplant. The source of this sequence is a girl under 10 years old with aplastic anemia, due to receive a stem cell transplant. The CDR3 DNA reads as TGTGCCAGCAGTAAACTAGAGTCCGGGGAGCTGTTTTTT. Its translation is CASSKLESGELFF.